Below, 25 T cell receptor beta chains from the same sample are listed, as sequenced in a study of shared clonotypes between healthy human individuals. Selected positively for CCR7 and CD45RO-negative, naive CD8 cells excluded terminally differentiated effector memory CD45RA+ cells. Clones were read by immunoSEQ multiplex PCR, and TCRdb kept only the in-frame ones, dropping some. The profile shows approximately 1.9 million clones, about 93% of them singletons. What was sequenced was naive CD8+ T cells from PBMCs. The receptors were gathered from a man aged 18 to 30 in good health. Some clones in this sample may be carry-over from other donors' samples.

The J gene is TRBJ2-7, the V gene TRBV2; D may correspond to TRBD1 or TRBD2 (5 bases each). V lost 2 bases to trimming and J lost 1 base, with 18 bases between them. Germline CDR1 and CDR2: SNHLY and FYNNEI. The CDR3 runs to 17 residues. This CDR3 reads CASSEFGTGSISYEQYF. CDR3 DNA sequence: TGTGCCAGCAGTGAATTTGGGACGGGGAGTATATCCTACGAGCAGTACTTC.

The chain employs TRBV7-9 and TRBJ1-1, with no clear D. The CDR3 totals 17 residues. Germline-derived CDR1 and CDR2 are SEHNR and FQNEAQ (reference sequence). Trimming removed 1 base at V and 1 base at J, with 16 bases between. The CDR3 sequence is CASSLGPIGEPNTEAFF. CDR3 DNA: TGTGCCAGCAGCTTAGGACCAATCGGAGAACCGAACACTGAAGCTTTCTTT.

The chain uses TRBV27 and TRBJ2-7, with D perhaps being TRBD1 or TRBD2 (5 bases each). The germline V gene has CDR1 MNHEY and CDR2 SMNVEV (reference sequence). CDR3 size: 18 residues. Between the trimmed V and J ends, which lost 3 bases and 0 bases, there was a span of 21 bases. Here the CDR3 DNA reads TGTGCCAGCAGTTTCTTGCCGGGGCAGGGACGGGGCTCCTACGAGCAGTACTTC. This gives the protein CASSFLPGQGRGSYEQYF.

This sequence joins TRBV5-5 and TRBJ2-7; D unresolved. Germline CDR1 and CDR2: SGHKS and YYEKEE (reference sequence). This CDR3 comprises 13 residues. V dropped 2 bases and J dropped 3 bases, with 9 bases sitting between them. CDR3 region: CASSFARDYEQYF. Here the CDR3 DNA reads TGTGCCAGCAGCTTTGCTAGGGACTACGAGCAGTACTTC.

The V and J genes are TRBV15 and TRBJ2-6; D not certain. Germline CDR1 LNHNV, CDR2 YYDKDF (reference sequence). V lost 3 bases to trimming and J lost 0 bases, with 12 bases between them. This CDR3 has 17 amino acids. The CDR3 DNA reads as TGTGCCACCAGCAGGGGTGGCAGTCTCTCTGGGGCCAACGTCCTGACTTTC. It encodes CATSRGGSLSGANVLTF.

The chain employs TRBV9 and TRBJ2-7; 10 nucleotides line up with TRBD2. CDR3 size: 15 residues. Germline CDR1 reads SGDLS; CDR2 reads YYNGEE. V was clipped by 3 bases and J by 2 bases; unmatched bases: 5. The CDR3 loop reads CASSARTSGAYEQYF. CDR3 nucleotide sequence: TGTGCCAGCAGCGCCCGGACTAGCGGAGCCTACGAGCAGTACTTC.

The chain couples TRBV18 to TRBJ2-7; TRBD2 is a possible D gene (7 bases). The CDR3 runs to 14 residues. The V gene's germline CDR1 is KGHSH and CDR2 LQKENI. The ends were cut back, 3 bases at V and 3 bases at J, with 12 bases in the middle. The CDR3, as DNA: TGTGCCAGCTCACCGGGGGGGGGCGGCTACGAGCAGTACTTC. The encoded protein is CASSPGGGGYEQYF.

The chain carries TRBV4-1 and TRBJ2-2, with D possibly being TRBD1 or TRBD2 (6 bases each). V was trimmed by 1 base and J by 4 bases, leaving 22 bases between them. There are 19 residues in the CDR3. Germline V lookup: CDR1 MGHRA, CDR2 YSYEKL. CDR3 region: CASSQVGGTGTRATGELFF. The DNA for the CDR3 is TGCGCCAGCAGCCAAGTTGGGGGGACGGGGACACGAGCCACCGGGGAGCTGTTTTTT.

V and J are TRBV11-2 and TRBJ2-3; D ambiguous. The V and J ends lost 6 bases and 1 base respectively, with 5 bases between them. This CDR3 region has 12 residues. Germline assignment: CDR1 SGHAT and CDR2 FQNNGV. The CDR3 DNA is TGTGCCAGCAGATGGGGCACAGATACGCAGTATTTT. Translated: CASRWGTDTQYF. The variable domain in full, with the rest retrieved from reference TRBV11-2 and TRBJ2-3, is EAGVAQSPRYKIIEKRQSVAFWCNPISGHATLYWYQQILGQGPKLLIQFQNNGVVDDSQLPKDRFSAERLKGVDSTLKIQPAKLEDSAVYLCASRWGTDTQYFGPGTRLTVL.

The chain combines TRBV11-2 with TRBJ2-7; D remains ambiguous. There are 14 residues in the CDR3. Between the trimmed V and J ends, which lost 0 bases and 1 base, there was a span of 7 bases. CDR1 and CDR2 from the germline V gene are SGHAT and FQNNGV. The CDR3 coding sequence is TGTGCCAGCAGCTTAGATCCCACGTCCTACGAGCAGTACTTC. Its protein is CASSLDPTSYEQYF. Full variable domain (missing parts from reference TRBV11-2 and TRBJ2-7): EAGVAQSPRYKIIEKRQSVAFWCNPISGHATLYWYQQILGQGPKLLIQFQNNGVVDDSQLPKDRFSAERLKGVDSTLKIQPAKLEDSAVYLCASSLDPTSYEQYFGPGTRLTVT.

This clone has just one count. The chain is built from TRBV29-1 and TRBJ2-1; 10 bases fit TRBD2. CDR1 SQVTM and CDR2 ANQGSEA come from the germline V gene. The CDR3 covers 15 residues. J lost 3 bases, V lost 3 bases, and 5 bases had no gene match. The DNA for the CDR3 is TGCAGCGTTGACCGGACTAGCGGAAACTACAATGAGCAGTTCTTC. This encodes CSVDRTSGNYNEQFF.

This clone has more than one count but fewer than ten. At the DNA level, this CDR3 is encoded by other sequences in the same sample as well. In nucleotides, the CDR3 is TGTGCCAGCAGTGATGGCTACGAGCAGTACTTC. It translates to CASSDGYEQYF. The V call is TRBV2, the J call TRBJ2-7; no clear D. Trimming took 3 bases from V and 3 from J, leaving 3 bases between them. The CDR3 is made up of 11 amino acids. CDR1 is SNHLY and CDR2 is FYNNEI in the germline V gene.

The gene calls are TRBV19 and TRBJ2-1, with D uncertain. Germline V lookup: CDR1 LNHDA, CDR2 SQIVND (reference sequence). The CDR3 is 16 amino acids. Trimming took 1 base from V and 2 from J, leaving 12 bases between them. CDR3 DNA sequence: TGTGCCAGTAGTATAGTCAGATCGGAAACCTACAATGAGCAGTTCTTC. Amino acid sequence: CASSIVRSETYNEQFF.

Concerning this clone itself: Other nucleotide sequences from this sample produce the same CDR3. J is TRBJ2-2 and V is TRBV27; D remains unclear. The ends were cut back, 5 bases at V and 5 bases at J, with 3 bases in the middle. Germline V gene data show CDR1 as MNHEY and CDR2 as SMNVEV (reference sequence). This CDR3 has 11 amino acids. The CDR3 here is CASSGTGELFF. CDR3 nucleotide sequence: TGTGCCAGCAGTGGTACCGGGGAGCTGTTTTTT.

V usage is TRBV29-1 and J usage is TRBJ2-1, with TRBD2 matching 13 bases. Germline CDR1 reads SQVTM; CDR2 reads ANQGSEA. The CDR3 has 18 amino acids. Germline trimming cut 0 bases from V and 2 bases from J; bases unmatched to any gene: 7. The CDR3 spells CSVEDPAGTSGTYNEQFF. Here the CDR3 DNA reads TGCAGCGTTGAAGACCCGGCCGGGACTAGCGGGACCTACAATGAGCAGTTCTTC.

The chain uses TRBV15 and TRBJ1-5; D may be TRBD1 (6 bases). Per the germline V gene, CDR1 is LNHNV and CDR2 is YYDKDF (reference sequence). Deletions cut 1 base from V and 4 bases from J, with 8 bases between. This CDR3 spans 14 amino acids. The CDR3 is CATSRGTVNQPQHF. The CDR3 region has the DNA TGTGCCACCAGCAGAGGGACAGTTAATCAGCCCCAGCATTTT.

The rearrangement joins TRBV7-8 to TRBJ1-4, with 7 nucleotides matching TRBD1. The ends lost 6 bases at V and 3 bases at J; junction bases unmatched: 10. The germline V gene encodes CDR1 SGHVS and CDR2 FQNEAQ. The length of the CDR3 is 16 residues. As DNA, the CDR3 is TGTGCCAGCAGTTCCCACAGGGGTGGCTCTAATGAAAAACTGTTTTTT. Its protein is CASSSHRGGSNEKLFF.

This clone was seen once. This chain's CDR3 is CASSLWGERDVYEQYF. The CDR3, as DNA: TGTGCCAGCAGTTTATGGGGGGAACGGGACGTCTACGAGCAGTACTTC. The genes are TRBV28 and TRBJ2-7; D assignment may be TRBD1 or TRBD2 (5 bases each). The length of the CDR3 is 16 residues. The germline CDR1 and CDR2 sequences are MDHEN and SYDVKM. V was pared by 0 bases and J by 3 bases, with 15 bases between.

The chain is built from TRBV29-1 and TRBJ2-7; TRBD2 agrees at 9 bases. With 6 bases clipped from V and 7 bases from J, the junction kept 4 bases outside the gene matches. Per the germline V gene, CDR1 is SQVTM and CDR2 is ANQGSEA. The CDR3 totals 11 residues. For the CDR3, the DNA is TGCAGCGTCTACCTAGCGGGGGAGCAGTACTTC. Translation: CSVYLAGEQYF.

This clone was found a few times. The chain combines TRBV14 with TRBJ2-3, with 7 bases fitting TRBD2. J gave up 3 bases and V 0 bases, and 6 bases lay outside the gene matches. Germline CDR1 SGHDN, CDR2 FVKESK. The CDR3 runs to 16 residues. This CDR3 reads CASSQESSGLTDTQYF. As DNA, the CDR3 is TGTGCCAGCAGCCAAGAGTCTAGCGGCCTGACAGATACGCAGTATTTT.

The chain carries TRBV6-5 and TRBJ2-7, with 11 bases that match TRBD2. From germline, CDR1 is MNHEY and CDR2 SVGAGI. Unmatched junction bases numbered 6, after V lost 6 bases and J lost 2 bases. CDR3 length: 15 residues. CDR3: CASSPTSGTTYEQYF. CDR3 DNA sequence: TGTGCCAGCAGCCCGACTAGCGGGACTACCTACGAGCAGTACTTC.

As DNA, the CDR3 is TGTGCCAGCGCGGACAGGATAGCTGGAAACACCATATATTTT. It codes for CASADRIAGNTIYF. This chain uses TRBV27 with TRBJ1-3; 7 bases fit TRBD1. V was clipped by 8 bases and J by 2 bases; unmatched bases: 6. The length of the CDR3 is 14 residues. Germline assignment: CDR1 MNHEY and CDR2 SMNVEV (reference sequence).

The J gene is TRBJ1-2, the V gene TRBV7-9; D call uncertain. V shed 5 bases and J shed 3 bases, with 13 bases lying between them. Germline CDR1 reads SEHNR; CDR2 reads FQNEAQ (reference sequence). This CDR3 contains 14 residues. The CDR3 DNA reads as TGTGCCAGCAGCGGTCAGCCTGCGGACTATGGCTACACCTTC. Its protein is CASSGQPADYGYTF.

In DNA form, the CDR3 reads TGTGCCAGTAGTCCCCTCTCGTCCATGAACACTGAAGCTTTCTTT. Translation gives CASSPLSSMNTEAFF. The rearrangement uses TRBV19 and TRBJ1-1; no clear D gene. Germline V gene sequence: CDR1 LNHDA, CDR2 SQIVND (reference sequence). Trimming took 5 bases from V and 0 from J, leaving 13 bases between them. The CDR3 has 15 amino acids.

The rearrangement joins TRBV5-1 to TRBJ1-1; no clear D gene. Germline CDR1 reads SGHRS; CDR2 reads YFSETQ. Trimming pared 0 bases from V and 1 base from J, leaving 13 bases between. This CDR3 is built from 16 residues. CDR3 DNA sequence: TGCGCCAGCAGCTTGGCTTTACGTGCAGGGAACACTGAAGCTTTCTTT. Translating gives CASSLALRAGNTEAFF.